Each of the 3 T cell receptor beta chains below was sequenced from the same sample in a study of cytomegalovirus exposure and HLA in healthy donors. 60 Vbeta and 13 Jbeta primers were used in PCR. TCRdb keeps only in-frame clones here, not all; method: immunoSEQ multiplex PCR. The sample contains about 110,000 clones, less than 70% of which appear only once. The sequencing input was PBMCs. The receptors come from a woman in her thirties in good health and CMV-seronegative.

V gene TRBV9 combines with J gene TRBJ2-2; TRBD2 matches 8 bases. Germline CDR1 is SGDLS and CDR2 is YYNGEE. The CDR3 has 15 amino acids. V lost 2 bases, J lost 4 bases, and 4 bases stayed unmatched. CDR3 bases: TGTGCCAGCAGCGTGACTAGCGACCCCACCGGGGAGCTGTTTTTT. It yields the protein CASSVTSDPTGELFF. The whole variable domain, remainder taken from reference TRBV9 and TRBJ2-2, is DSGVTQTPKHLITATGQRVTLRCSPRSGDLSVYWYQQSLDQGLQFLIQYYNGEERAKGNILERFSAQQFPDLHSELNLSSLELGDSALYFCASSVTSDPTGELFFGEGSRLTVL.

The V gene is TRBV19, the J gene TRBJ1-2; 11 nucleotides match TRBD1. Germline lookup yields CDR1 LNHDA and CDR2 SQIVND (reference sequence). This CDR3 has 15 residues. After removal of 4 bases from V and 2 bases from J, the junction contained 3 bases not matched to a gene. CDR3 sequence: CASSTRDRGNYGYTF. CDR3 nucleotides: TGTGCCAGTAGTACAAGGGACAGGGGGAACTATGGCTACACCTTC.

The CDR3 sequence is CASSPLATSVQETQYF. DNA of the CDR3: TGTGCCAGCAGCCCGTTGGCGACTAGCGTTCAAGAGACCCAGTACTTC. The chain uses TRBV4-2 and TRBJ2-5; 8 bases line up with TRBD2. The CDR3 consists of 16 residues. V lost 4 bases and J lost 2; bases outside the gene matches: 9. Looked up from germline, CDR1 is LGHNA and CDR2 is YNFKEQ.